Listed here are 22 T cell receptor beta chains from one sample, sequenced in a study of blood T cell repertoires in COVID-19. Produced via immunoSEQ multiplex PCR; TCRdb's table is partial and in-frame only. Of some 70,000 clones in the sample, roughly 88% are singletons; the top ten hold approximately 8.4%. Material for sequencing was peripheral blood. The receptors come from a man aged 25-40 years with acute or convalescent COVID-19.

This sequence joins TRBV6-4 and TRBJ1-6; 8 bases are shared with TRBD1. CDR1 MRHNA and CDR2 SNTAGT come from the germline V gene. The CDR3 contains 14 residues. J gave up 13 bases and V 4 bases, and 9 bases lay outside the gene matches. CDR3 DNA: TGTGCCAGCAGTGTAGGACAGGGTGGTCGGCCCCTCCACTTT. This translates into CASSVGQGGRPLHF.

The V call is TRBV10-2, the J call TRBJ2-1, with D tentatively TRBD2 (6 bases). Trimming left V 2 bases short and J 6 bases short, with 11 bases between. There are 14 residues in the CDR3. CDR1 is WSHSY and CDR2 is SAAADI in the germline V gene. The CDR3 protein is CASSEKRASNEQFF. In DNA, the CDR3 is TGCGCCAGCAGTGAGAAGCGGGCGAGCAATGAGCAGTTCTTC.

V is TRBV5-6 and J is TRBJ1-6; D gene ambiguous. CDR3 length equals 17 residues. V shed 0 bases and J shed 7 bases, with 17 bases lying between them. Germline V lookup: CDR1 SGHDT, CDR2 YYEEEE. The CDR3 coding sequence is TGTGCCAGCAGCTTGGGGTTCGGAGGGCCCTCGAATTCACCCCTCCACTTT. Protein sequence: CASSLGFGGPSNSPLHF. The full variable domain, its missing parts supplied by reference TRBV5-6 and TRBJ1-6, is DAGVTQSPTHLIKTRGQQVTLRCSPKSGHDTVSWYQQALGQGPQFIFQYYEEEERQRGNFPDRFSGHQFPNYSSELNVNALLLGDSALYLCASSLGFGGPSNSPLHFGNGTRLTVT.

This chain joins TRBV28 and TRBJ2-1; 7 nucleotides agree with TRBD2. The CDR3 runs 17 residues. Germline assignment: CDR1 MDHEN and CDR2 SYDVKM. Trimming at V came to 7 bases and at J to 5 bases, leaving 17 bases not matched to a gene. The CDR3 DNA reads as TGTGCCAGCACCACCAGAAGAGTAGGGAGGGTCGACAATGAGCAGTTCTTC. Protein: CASTTRRVGRVDNEQFF. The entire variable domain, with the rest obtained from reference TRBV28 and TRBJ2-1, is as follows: DVKVTQSSRYLVKRTGEKVFLECVQDMDHENMFWYRQDPGLGLRLIYFSYDVKMKEKGDIPEGYSVSREKKERFSLILESASTNQTSMYLCASTTRRVGRVDNEQFFGPGTRLTVL.

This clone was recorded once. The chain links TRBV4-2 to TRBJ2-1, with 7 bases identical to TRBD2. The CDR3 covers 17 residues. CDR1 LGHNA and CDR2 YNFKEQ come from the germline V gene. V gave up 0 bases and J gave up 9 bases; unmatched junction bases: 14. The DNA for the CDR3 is TGTGCCAGCAGCCAAGAGGGCGGGAGAGACGGTAGTGGTGAGCAGTTCTTC. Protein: CASSQEGGRDGSGEQFF.

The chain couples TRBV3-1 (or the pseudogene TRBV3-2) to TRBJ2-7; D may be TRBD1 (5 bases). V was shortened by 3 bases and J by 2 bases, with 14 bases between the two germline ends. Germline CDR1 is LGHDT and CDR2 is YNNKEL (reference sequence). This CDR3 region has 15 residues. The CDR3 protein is CASSHEPTATYEQYF. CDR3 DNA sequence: TGTGCCAGCAGCCACGAACCGACAGCTACCTACGAGCAGTACTTC.

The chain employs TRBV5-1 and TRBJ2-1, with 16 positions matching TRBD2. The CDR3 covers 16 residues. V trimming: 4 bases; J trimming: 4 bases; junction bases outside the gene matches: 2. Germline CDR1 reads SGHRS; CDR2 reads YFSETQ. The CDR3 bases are TGCGCCAGCAGCCCGGGACTAGCGGGAGGGTACAATGAGCAGTTCTTC. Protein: CASSPGLAGGYNEQFF.

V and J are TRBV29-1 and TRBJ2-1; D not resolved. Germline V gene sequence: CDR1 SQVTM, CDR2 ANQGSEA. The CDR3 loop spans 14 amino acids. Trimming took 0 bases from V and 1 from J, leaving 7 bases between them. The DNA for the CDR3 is TGCAGCGTTGAAGACCGTTCGTCCTACAATGAGCAGTTCTTC. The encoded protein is CSVEDRSSYNEQFF.

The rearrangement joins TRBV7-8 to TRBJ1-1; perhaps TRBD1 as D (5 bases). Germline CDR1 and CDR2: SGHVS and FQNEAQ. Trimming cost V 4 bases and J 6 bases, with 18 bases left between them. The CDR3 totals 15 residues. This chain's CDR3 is CASSSRWQGRAEAFF. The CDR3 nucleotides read TGTGCCAGCAGCTCGCGGTGGCAGGGCAGAGCTGAAGCTTTCTTT.

CDR3 sequence: CASSQGRGTSYEQYF. The CDR3 DNA sequence: TGTGCCAGCAGCCAAGGCAGGGGTACCTCCTACGAGCAGTACTTC. This rearrangement joins TRBV3-1 (or the pseudogene TRBV3-2) to TRBJ2-7; TRBD1 is a possible D gene (6 bases). Germline CDR1 and CDR2: LGHDT and YNNKEL (reference sequence). V lost 1 base to trimming and J lost 0 bases, with 10 bases between them. This CDR3 region has 15 residues.

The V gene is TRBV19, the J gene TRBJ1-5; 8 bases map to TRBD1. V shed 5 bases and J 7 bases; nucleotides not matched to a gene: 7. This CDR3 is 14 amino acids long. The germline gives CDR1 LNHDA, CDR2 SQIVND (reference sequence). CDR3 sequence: CASSVTGVDQPQHF. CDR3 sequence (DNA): TGTGCCAGTAGTGTGACAGGGGTGGACCAGCCCCAGCATTTT.

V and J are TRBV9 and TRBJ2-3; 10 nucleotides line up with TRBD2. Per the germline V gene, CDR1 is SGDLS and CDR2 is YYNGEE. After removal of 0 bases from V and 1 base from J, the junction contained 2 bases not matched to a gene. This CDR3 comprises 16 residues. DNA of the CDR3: TGTGCCAGCAGCGTAGGAAGCGGGAGGGGCACAGATACGCAGTATTTT. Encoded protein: CASSVGSGRGTDTQYF.

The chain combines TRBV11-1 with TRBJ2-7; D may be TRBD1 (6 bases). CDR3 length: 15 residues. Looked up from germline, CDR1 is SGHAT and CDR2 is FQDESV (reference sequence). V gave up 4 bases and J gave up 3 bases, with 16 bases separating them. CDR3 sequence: CASSYERTDLYEQYF. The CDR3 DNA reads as TGTGCCAGCAGCTACGAGCGGACAGACCTCTACGAGCAGTACTTC.

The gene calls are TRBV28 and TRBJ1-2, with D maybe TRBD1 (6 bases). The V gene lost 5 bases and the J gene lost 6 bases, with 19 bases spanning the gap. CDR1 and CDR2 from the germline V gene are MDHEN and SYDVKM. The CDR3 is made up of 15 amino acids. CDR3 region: CASSAPGALLNGYTF. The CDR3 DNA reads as TGTGCCAGCAGTGCGCCAGGGGCTCTACTCAATGGCTACACCTTC.

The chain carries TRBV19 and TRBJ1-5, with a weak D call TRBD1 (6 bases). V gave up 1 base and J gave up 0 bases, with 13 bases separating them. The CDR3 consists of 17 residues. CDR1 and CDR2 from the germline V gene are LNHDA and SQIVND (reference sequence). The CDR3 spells CASSIGRDNYSNQPQHF. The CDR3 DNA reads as TGTGCCAGTAGTATAGGAAGGGACAATTATAGCAATCAGCCCCAGCATTTT. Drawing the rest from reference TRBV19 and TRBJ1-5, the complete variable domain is DGGITQSPKYLFRKEGQNVTLSCEQNLNHDAMYWYRQDPGQGLRLIYYSQIVNDFQKGDIAEGYSVSREKKESFPLTVTSAQKNPTAFYLCASSIGRDNYSNQPQHFGDGTRLSIL.

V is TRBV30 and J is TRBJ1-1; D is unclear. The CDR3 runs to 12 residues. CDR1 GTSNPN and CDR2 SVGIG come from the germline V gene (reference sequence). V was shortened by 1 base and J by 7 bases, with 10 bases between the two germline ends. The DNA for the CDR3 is TGTGCCTGGAGTGGAGGGTGGGTTGAAGCTTTCTTT. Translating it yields CAWSGGWVEAFF.

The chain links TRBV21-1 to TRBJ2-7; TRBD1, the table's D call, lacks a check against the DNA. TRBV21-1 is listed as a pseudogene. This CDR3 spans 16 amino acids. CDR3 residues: CASSKEVTGGMYEQYF. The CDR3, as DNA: TGTGCCAGCAGCAAAGAAGTCACAGGGGGCATGTACGAGCAGTACTTC.

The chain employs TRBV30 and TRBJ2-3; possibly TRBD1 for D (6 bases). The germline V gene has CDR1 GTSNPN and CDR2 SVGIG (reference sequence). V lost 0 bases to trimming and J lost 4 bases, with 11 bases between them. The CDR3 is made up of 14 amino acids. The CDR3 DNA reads TGTGCCTGGAGTGTGGTGAACAGGGCAGATACGCAGTATTTT. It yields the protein CAWSVVNRADTQYF.

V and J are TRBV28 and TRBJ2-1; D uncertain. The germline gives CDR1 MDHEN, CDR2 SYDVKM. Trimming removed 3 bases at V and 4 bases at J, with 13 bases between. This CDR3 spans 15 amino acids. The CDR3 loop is CASSFVAQKYNEQFF. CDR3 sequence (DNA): TGTGCCAGCAGTTTTGTCGCACAGAAGTACAATGAGCAGTTCTTC.

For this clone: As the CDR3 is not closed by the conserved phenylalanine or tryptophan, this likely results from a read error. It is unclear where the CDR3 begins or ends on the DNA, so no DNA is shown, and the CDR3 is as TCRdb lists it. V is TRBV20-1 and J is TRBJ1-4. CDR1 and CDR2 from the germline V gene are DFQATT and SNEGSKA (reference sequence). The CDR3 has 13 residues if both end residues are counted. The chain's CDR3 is CSASGGTGGWEFV.

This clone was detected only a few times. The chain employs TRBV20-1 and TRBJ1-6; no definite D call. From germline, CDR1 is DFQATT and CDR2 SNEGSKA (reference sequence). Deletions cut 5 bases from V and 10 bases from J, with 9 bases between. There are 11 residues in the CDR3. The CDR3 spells CSARSRSPLHF. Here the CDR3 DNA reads TGCAGTGCTCGGAGCCGGTCACCCCTCCACTTT.

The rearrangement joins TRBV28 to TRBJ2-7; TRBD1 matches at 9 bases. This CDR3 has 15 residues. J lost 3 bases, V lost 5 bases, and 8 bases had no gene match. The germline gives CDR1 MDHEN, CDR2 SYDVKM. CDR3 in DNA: TGTGCCAGCAGTGTAACCGGGACAGGGAACTACGAGCAGTACTTC. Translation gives CASSVTGTGNYEQYF.